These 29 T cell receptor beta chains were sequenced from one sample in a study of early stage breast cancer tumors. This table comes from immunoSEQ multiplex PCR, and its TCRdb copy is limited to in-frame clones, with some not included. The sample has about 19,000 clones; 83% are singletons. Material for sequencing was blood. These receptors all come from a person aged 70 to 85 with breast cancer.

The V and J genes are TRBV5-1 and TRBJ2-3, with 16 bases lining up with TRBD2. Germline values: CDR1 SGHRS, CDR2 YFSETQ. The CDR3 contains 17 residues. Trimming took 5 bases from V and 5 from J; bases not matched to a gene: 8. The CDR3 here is CASRKQGTSGGGDTQYF. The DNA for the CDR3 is TGCGCCAGCAGGAAGCAGGGGACTAGCGGGGGGGGAGATACGCAGTATTTT.

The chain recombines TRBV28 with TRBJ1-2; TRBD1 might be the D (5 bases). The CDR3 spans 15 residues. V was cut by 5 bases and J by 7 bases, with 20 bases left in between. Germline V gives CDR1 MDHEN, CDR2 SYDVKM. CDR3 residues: CASSPRRQGISGYTF. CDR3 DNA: TGTGCCAGCAGTCCCAGACGTCAGGGCATTTCTGGCTACACCTTC.

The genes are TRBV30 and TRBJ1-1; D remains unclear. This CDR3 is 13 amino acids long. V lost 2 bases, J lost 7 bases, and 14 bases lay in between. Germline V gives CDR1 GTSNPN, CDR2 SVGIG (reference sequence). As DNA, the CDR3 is TGTGCCTGGAGTCTAGGTCGATCGGTTGAAGCTTTCTTT. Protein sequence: CAWSLGRSVEAFF.

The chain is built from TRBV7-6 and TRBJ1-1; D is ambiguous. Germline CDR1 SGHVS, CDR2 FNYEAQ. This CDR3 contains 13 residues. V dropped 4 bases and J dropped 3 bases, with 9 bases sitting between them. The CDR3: CASSSELDTEAFF. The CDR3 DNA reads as TGTGCCAGCAGCTCGGAGTTAGACACTGAAGCTTTCTTT.

This chain's CDR3 is CASSGDRAYEQYF. CDR3 nucleotides: TGTGCCAGCAGTGGGGACAGGGCCTACGAGCAGTACTTC. The V call is TRBV2, the J call TRBJ2-7, with 9 bases aligning to TRBD1. This CDR3 contains 13 residues. J was trimmed by 2 bases and V by 4 bases; bases with no gene match: 0. Germline assignment: CDR1 SNHLY and CDR2 FYNNEI. Complete variable domain (other parts from reference TRBV2 and TRBJ2-7): EPEVTQTPSHQVTQMGQEVILRCVPISNHLYFYWYRQILGQKVEFLVSFYNNEISEKSEIFDDQFSVERPDGSNFTLKIRSTKLEDSAMYFCASSGDRAYEQYFGPGTRLTVT.

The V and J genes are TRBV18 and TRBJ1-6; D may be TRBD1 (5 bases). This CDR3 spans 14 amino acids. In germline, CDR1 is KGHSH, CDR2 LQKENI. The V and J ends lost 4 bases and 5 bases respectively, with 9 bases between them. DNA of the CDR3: TGTGCCAGCTCACAAAAGACAGATAATTCACCCCTCCACTTT. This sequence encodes CASSQKTDNSPLHF.

CDR3 sequence reads: CASSVQGRNSPLHF. In DNA, the CDR3 is TGTGCCAGCTCAGTACAGGGGCGAAATTCACCCCTCCACTTT. V is TRBV18 and J is TRBJ1-6; 7 bases match TRBD1. The CDR3 loop spans 14 amino acids. The V gene's germline CDR1 is KGHSH and CDR2 LQKENI. Germline trimming cut 5 bases from V and 7 bases from J; bases unmatched to any gene: 5.

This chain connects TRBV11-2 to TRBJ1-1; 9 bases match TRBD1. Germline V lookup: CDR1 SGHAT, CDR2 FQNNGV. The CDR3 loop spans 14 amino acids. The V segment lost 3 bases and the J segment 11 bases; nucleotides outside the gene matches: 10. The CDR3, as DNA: TGTGCCAGCAGCTTCGGACAGGGGATATGGGTTGCTTTCTTT. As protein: CASSFGQGIWVAFF.

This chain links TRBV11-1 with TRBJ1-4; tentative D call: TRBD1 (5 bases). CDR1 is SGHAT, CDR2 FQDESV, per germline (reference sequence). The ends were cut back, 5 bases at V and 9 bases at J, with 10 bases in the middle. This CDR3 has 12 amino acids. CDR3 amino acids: CASSPKDKKLFF. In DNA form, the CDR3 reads TGTGCCAGCAGCCCAAAGGACAAAAAACTGTTTTTT.

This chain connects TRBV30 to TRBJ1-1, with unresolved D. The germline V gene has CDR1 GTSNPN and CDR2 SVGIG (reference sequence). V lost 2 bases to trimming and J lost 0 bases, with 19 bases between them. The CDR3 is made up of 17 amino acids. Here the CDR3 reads CAWSPRGGRGMNTEAFF. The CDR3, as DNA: TGTGCCTGGAGTCCGCGGGGTGGGAGAGGAATGAACACTGAAGCTTTCTTT.

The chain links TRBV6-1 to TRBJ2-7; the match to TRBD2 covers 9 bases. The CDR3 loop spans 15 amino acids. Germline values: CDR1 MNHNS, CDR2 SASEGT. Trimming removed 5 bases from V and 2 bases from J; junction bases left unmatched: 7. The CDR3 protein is CASSPIAGATYEQYF. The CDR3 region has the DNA TGTGCCAGCAGTCCTATAGCGGGGGCTACCTACGAGCAGTACTTC.

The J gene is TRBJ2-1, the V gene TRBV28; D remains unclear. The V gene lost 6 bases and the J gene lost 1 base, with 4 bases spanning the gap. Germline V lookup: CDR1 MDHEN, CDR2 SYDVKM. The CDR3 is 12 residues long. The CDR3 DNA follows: TGTGCCAGCAGACTATCCTACAATGAGCAGTTCTTC. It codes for CASRLSYNEQFF. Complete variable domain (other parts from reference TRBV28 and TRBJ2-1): DVKVTQSSRYLVKRTGEKVFLECVQDMDHENMFWYRQDPGLGLRLIYFSYDVKMKEKGDIPEGYSVSREKKERFSLILESASTNQTSMYLCASRLSYNEQFFGPGTRLTVL.

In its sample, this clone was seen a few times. CDR3 DNA: TGTGCCAGCAGCCGAAGTGCGATGAGTGAAGATACGCAGTATTTT. Amino acid sequence: CASSRSAMSEDTQYF. V and J are TRBV11-3 and TRBJ2-3, with D uncertain. This CDR3 spans 15 amino acids. With 5 bases removed from V and 5 bases from J, the gap between germline ends came to 17 bases. Looked up from germline, CDR1 is SGHNT and CDR2 is YENEEA.

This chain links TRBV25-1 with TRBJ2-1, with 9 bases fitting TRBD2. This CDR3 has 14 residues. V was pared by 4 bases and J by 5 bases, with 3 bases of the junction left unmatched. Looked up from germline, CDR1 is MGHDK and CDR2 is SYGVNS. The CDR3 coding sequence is TGTGCCAGCAGTGGCGCGGGGGGGGACAATGAGCAGTTCTTC. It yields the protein CASSGAGGDNEQFF. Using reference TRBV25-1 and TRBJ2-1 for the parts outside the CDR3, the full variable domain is EADIYQTPRYLVIGTGKKITLECSQTMGHDKMYWYQQDPGMELHLIHYSYGVNSTEKGDLSSESTVSRIRTEHFPLTLESARPSHTSQYLCASSGAGGDNEQFFGPGTRLTVL.

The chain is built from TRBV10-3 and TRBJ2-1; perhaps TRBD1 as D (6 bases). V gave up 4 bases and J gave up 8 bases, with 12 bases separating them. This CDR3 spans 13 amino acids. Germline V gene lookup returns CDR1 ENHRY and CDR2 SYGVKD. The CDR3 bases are TGTGCCATCAGTGCGGGACAACGAGATGAGCAGTTCTTC. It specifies CAISAGQRDEQFF.

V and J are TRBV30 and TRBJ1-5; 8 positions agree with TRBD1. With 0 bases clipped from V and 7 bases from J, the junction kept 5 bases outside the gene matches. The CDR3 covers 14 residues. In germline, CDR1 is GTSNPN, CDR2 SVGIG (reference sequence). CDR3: CAWSVQGGGQPQHF. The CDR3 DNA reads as TGTGCCTGGAGTGTACAGGGGGGAGGACAGCCCCAGCATTTT.

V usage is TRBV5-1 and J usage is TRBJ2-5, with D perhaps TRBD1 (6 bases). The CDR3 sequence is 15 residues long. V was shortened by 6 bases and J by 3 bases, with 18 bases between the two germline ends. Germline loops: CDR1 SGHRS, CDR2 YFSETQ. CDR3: CASIETGRREETQYF. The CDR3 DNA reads TGCGCCAGCATTGAGACAGGCCGGCGGGAAGAGACCCAGTACTTC. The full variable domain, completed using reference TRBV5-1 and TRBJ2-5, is KAGVTQTPRYLIKTRGQQVTLSCSPISGHRSVSWYQQTPGQGLQFLFEYFSETQRNKGNFPGRFSGRQFSNSRSEMNVSTLELGDSALYLCASIETGRREETQYFGPGTRLLVL.

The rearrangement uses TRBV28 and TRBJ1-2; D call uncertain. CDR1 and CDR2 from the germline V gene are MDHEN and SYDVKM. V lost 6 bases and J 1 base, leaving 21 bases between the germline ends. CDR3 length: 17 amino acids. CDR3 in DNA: TGTGCCAGCAGCCCCCTTCTATTGACAAGTTTTAACTATGGCTACACCTTC. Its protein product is CASSPLLLTSFNYGYTF.

The CDR3 here is CASSLAGGFQETQYF. In DNA form, the CDR3 reads TGCGCCAGCAGCTTGGCGGGAGGGTTTCAAGAGACCCAGTACTTC. The chain has TRBV5-1 and TRBJ2-5, with 8 bases lining up with TRBD2. This CDR3 contains 15 residues. Trimming at V came to 0 bases and at J to 2 bases, leaving 3 bases not matched to a gene. CDR1 and CDR2 from the germline V gene are SGHRS and YFSETQ.

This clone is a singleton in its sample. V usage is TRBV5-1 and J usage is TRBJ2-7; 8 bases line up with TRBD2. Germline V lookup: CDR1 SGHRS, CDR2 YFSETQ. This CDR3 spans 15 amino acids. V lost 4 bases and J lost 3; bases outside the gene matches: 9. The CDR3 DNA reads TGCGCCAGCAGCATCTCCGGGACTAGTAACTACGAGCAGTACTTC. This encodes CASSISGTSNYEQYF.

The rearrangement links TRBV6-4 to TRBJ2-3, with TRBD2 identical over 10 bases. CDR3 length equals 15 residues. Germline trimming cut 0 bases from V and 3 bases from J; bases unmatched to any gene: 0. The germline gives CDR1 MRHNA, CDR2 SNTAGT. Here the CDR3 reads CASSDSSGGTDTQYF. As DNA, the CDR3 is TGTGCCAGCAGTGACTCTAGCGGGGGGACAGATACGCAGTATTTT.

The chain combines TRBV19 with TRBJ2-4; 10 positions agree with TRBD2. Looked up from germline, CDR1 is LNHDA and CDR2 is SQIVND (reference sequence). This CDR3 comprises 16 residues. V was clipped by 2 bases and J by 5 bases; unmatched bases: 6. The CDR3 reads CASSIPASGGQNIQYF. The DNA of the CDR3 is TGTGCCAGTAGTATACCGGCTAGCGGGGGACAAAACATTCAGTACTTC.

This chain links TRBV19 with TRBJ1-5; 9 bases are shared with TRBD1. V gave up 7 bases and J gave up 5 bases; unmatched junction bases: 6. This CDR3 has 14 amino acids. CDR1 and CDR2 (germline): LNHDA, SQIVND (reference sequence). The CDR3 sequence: CASTGQGTYQPQHF. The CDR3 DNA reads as TGTGCCAGTACCGGACAGGGGACCTATCAGCCCCAGCATTTT.

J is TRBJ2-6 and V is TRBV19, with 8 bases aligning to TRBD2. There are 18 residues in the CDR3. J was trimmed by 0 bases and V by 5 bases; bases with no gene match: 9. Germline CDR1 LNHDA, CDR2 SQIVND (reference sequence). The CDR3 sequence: CASSRGGQIYSGANVLTF. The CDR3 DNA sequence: TGTGCCAGTAGTCGGGGGGGGCAGATCTACTCTGGGGCCAACGTCCTGACTTTC.

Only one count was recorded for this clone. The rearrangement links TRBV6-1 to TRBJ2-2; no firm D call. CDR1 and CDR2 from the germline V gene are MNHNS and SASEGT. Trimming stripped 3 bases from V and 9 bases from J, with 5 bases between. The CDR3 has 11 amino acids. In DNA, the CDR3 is TGTGCCAGCAGTGAGGGCCGGGAGCTGTTTTTT. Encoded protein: CASSEGRELFF.

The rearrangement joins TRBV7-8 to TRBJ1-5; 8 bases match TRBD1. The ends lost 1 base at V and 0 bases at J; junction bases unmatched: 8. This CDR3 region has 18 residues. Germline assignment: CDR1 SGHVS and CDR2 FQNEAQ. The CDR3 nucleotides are TGTGCCAGCAGCTTAGTGGACAGGGACGAATATAGCAATCAGCCCCAGCATTTT. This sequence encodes CASSLVDRDEYSNQPQHF.

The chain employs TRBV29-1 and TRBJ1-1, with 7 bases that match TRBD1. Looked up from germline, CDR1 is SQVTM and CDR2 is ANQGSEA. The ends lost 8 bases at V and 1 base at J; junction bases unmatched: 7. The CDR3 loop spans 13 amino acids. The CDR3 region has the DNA TGCAGCTCTTACAGGGGAACGAACACTGAAGCTTTCTTT. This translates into CSSYRGTNTEAFF. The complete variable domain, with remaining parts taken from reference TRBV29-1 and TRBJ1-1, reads SAVISQKPSRDICQRGTSLTIQCQVDSQVTMMFWYRQQPGQSLTLIATANQGSEATYESGFVIDKFPISRPNLTFSTLTVSNMSPEDSSIYLCSSYRGTNTEAFFGQGTRLTVV.

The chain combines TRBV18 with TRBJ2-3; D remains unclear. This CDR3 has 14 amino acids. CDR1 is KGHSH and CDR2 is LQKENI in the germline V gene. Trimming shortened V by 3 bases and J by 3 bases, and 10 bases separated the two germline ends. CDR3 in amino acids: CASSPIDSTDTQYF. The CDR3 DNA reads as TGTGCCAGCTCACCGATAGACTCGACAGATACGCAGTATTTT.

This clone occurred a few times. The CDR3 loop is CAWRWGRLDTEAFF. In nucleotides, the CDR3 is TGTGCCTGGAGATGGGGGCGGCTCGACACTGAAGCTTTCTTT. The chain employs TRBV30 and TRBJ1-1; perhaps TRBD1 as D (6 bases). The length of the CDR3 is 14 residues. V lost 3 bases to trimming and J lost 3 bases, with 14 bases between them. Per germline, CDR1 GTSNPN and CDR2 SVGIG (reference sequence).